The clone carrying this TCR beta chain appeared many times. Its cognate antigen is unknown. The use of a sample-barcoded 5' primer and a J-beta primer mix characterized a second PCR of 7 to 11 cycles. TCRdb itself ran the 5' RACE reads through MiXCR, one entry per CDR3 protein. The sample contains 1.2 million to 1.5 million distinct CDR3 sequences, approximately 59% of which appear only once. J gave up 4 bases and V 3 bases, and 19 bases lay outside the gene matches. Germline V gives CDR1 MNHEY, CDR2 SMNVEV (reference sequence). The CDR3 spans 19 residues. The sample is drawn from a study of blood T cells in healthy people across ages. Study observations and caveats: For the donors, CMV status was unknown and possibly confounded expanded clonotype changes.

The chain recombines TRBV27 with TRBJ1-2; TRBD1 aligns across 8 bases. The TCR originated in a young man in good health. The sequencing sample was made of blood. The CDR3 spells CASSFSGVLRQGFFYGYTF. As DNA, the CDR3 is TGTGCCAGCAGTTTCTCCGGGGTTCTTAGACAGGGGTTCTTCTATGGCTACACCTTC.